One sample yielded the 19 T cell receptor beta chains listed below, sequenced in a study of vaccination and CD4 T cells after COVID-19. Regarding treatment: approximately nine-day PBMC culture with coronavirus spike peptide pools or control peptides (ViraFEST assay). Their target antigens are unknown. Sequenced with the Oncomine TCR Beta short-read assay was DNA taken from cultured CD4+ T cells. TCRdb independently ran MiXCR on the PCR reads; one entry per CDR3 protein. The sample has about 8,800 distinct CDR3 sequences, 48% seen once. Sample: CD4+ T cells from blood, cultured in vitro. The receptor set was obtained from a human donor who had recovered from COVID-19.

This chain's CDR3 is CSATRGGQGGNEQFF. The CDR3 DNA reads as TGCAGTGCCACGAGGGGGGGACAGGGCGGGAATGAGCAGTTCTTC. The chain has TRBV20-1 and TRBJ2-1; 9 bases match TRBD1. CDR1 is DFQATT, CDR2 SNEGSKA, per germline (reference sequence). The CDR3 consists of 15 residues. V dropped 6 bases and J dropped 7; count of bases not matched to a gene: 13.

This clonotype was picked up a small number of times. The chain links TRBV2 to TRBJ1-6, with a weak D call TRBD1 (5 bases). From germline, CDR1 is SNHLY and CDR2 FYNNEI. V was clipped by 1 base and J by 14 bases, with 18 bases between them. This CDR3 is built from 15 residues. CDR3 sequence: CASSEVGGGRGSLHF. The CDR3 region has the DNA TGTGCCAGCAGTGAAGTCGGGGGGGGAAGGGGATCCCTCCACTTT.

The chain uses TRBV6-1 and TRBJ2-1; 7 nucleotides align to TRBD2. J gave up 7 bases and V 6 bases, and 9 bases lay outside the gene matches. This CDR3 comprises 14 residues. CDR1 is MNHNS and CDR2 is SASEGT in the germline V gene. The CDR3 region is CASSQRGGLNEQFF. The CDR3 DNA follows: TGTGCCAGCAGCCAACGGGGAGGGCTGAATGAGCAGTTCTTC.

This sequence joins TRBV6-5 and TRBJ1-2; D ambiguous. The V and J ends lost 0 bases and 6 bases respectively, with 20 bases between them. Germline CDR1 and CDR2: MNHEY and SVGAGI. This CDR3 region has 17 residues. The DNA of the CDR3 is TGTGCCAGCAGTTACTCTTCCATACTAGGCGGGGAGGATGGCTACACCTTC. Amino acids: CASSYSSILGGEDGYTF.

The chain links TRBV6-5 to TRBJ1-1, with D unclear. The CDR3 is 14 residues long. Trimming took 4 bases from V and 0 from J, leaving 9 bases between them. The germline V gene has CDR1 MNHEY and CDR2 SVGAGI. The CDR3 DNA reads as TGTGCCAGCAGTTCCACACGGATGAACACTGAAGCTTTCTTT. Translation: CASSSTRMNTEAFF.

V gene TRBV12-3 or TRBV12-4 combines with J gene TRBJ1-2, with D hard to call. V gave up 2 bases and J gave up 2 bases, with 6 bases separating them. The CDR3 loop spans 13 amino acids. The DNA for the CDR3 is TGTGCCAGCAGTTTATCCGGGAACTATGGCTACACCTTC. This sequence encodes CASSLSGNYGYTF.

This chain links TRBV12-3 or TRBV12-4 with TRBJ1-5; 12 bases map to TRBD1. The CDR3 is made up of 17 amino acids. The V segment lost 1 base and the J segment 5 bases; nucleotides outside the gene matches: 6. CDR3 nucleotides: TGTGCCAGCAGTTTAGGCGCCGGGACAGGGGGCGATCAGCCCCAGCATTTT. Amino acids: CASSLGAGTGGDQPQHF.

The rearrangement links TRBV10-3 to TRBJ1-2, with 10 bases matching TRBD1. CDR3 length: 15 amino acids. From germline, CDR1 is ENHRY and CDR2 SYGVKD. J lost 6 bases, V lost 4 bases, and 8 bases had no gene match. CDR3 nucleotides: TGTGCCATCAGTGCCTCCGGGACAGGGGAAGATGGCTACACCTTC. Translated, it gives CAISASGTGEDGYTF.

This clonotype has a handful of counts. The rearrangement uses TRBV6-2 or TRBV6-3 and TRBJ1-5, with D unresolved. CDR3 size: 12 residues. Germline CDR1 MNHEY, CDR2 SVGEGT. Trimming took off 4 bases at V and 6 bases at J, with 7 bases between the two ends. The DNA for the CDR3 is TGTGCCAGCAGTTTGCCCATTCAGCCCCAGCATTTT. It encodes CASSLPIQPQHF.

The chain combines TRBV5-1 with TRBJ1-1, with D maybe TRBD1 (5 bases). Germline assignment: CDR1 SGHRS and CDR2 YFSETQ. The CDR3 is 14 residues long. V gave up 3 bases and J gave up 0 bases, with 9 bases separating them. CDR3 DNA: TGCGCCAGCAGCTCACAGGAACTGAACACTGAAGCTTTCTTT. This translates into CASSSQELNTEAFF.

V and J are TRBV28 and TRBJ2-7, with TRBD1 matching over 8 bases. The CDR3 loop spans 15 amino acids. V trimming: 4 bases; J trimming: 1 base; junction bases outside the gene matches: 6. In germline, CDR1 is MDHEN, CDR2 SYDVKM. CDR3 DNA sequence: TGTGCCAGCAGTTCATCCGGGACAGGTTCCTACGAGCAGTACTTC. It codes for CASSSSGTGSYEQYF.

The chain joins TRBV6-5 to TRBJ2-3, with 7 bases aligning to TRBD2. This CDR3 is built from 17 residues. CDR1 and CDR2 (germline): MNHEY, SVGAGI. The V and J ends lost 0 bases and 0 bases, in that order; junction bases with no gene match: 6. The CDR3 region is CASSYSYLAESTDTQYF. CDR3 DNA sequence: TGTGCCAGCAGTTACTCGTACCTAGCGGAGAGCACAGATACGCAGTATTTT.

The chain joins TRBV27 to TRBJ1-5; 9 bases line up with TRBD1. This CDR3 comprises 13 residues. CDR1 MNHEY and CDR2 SMNVEV come from the germline V gene (reference sequence). Trimming removed 10 bases from V and 6 bases from J; junction bases left unmatched: 7. This chain's CDR3 is CATTGTGSQPQHF. The CDR3 coding sequence is TGTGCCACTACCGGGACAGGGAGTCAGCCCCAGCATTTT.

The gene calls are TRBV7-8 and TRBJ1-1, with a weak D call TRBD1 (6 bases). Trimming took 5 bases from V and 4 from J, leaving 23 bases between them. CDR1 is SGHVS, CDR2 FQNEAQ, per germline. The CDR3 has 17 residues. Written as DNA, the CDR3 is TGTGCCAGCAGCCCGAGTCCTTATGTGGTAGGGGGCACTGAAGCTTTCTTT. Translated, it gives CASSPSPYVVGGTEAFF.

This clonotype was detected only once. V gene TRBV12-3 or TRBV12-4 combines with J gene TRBJ1-2; 8 bases agree with TRBD1. The CDR3 covers 15 residues. The V and J ends lost 6 bases and 8 bases, in that order; junction bases with no gene match: 14. The CDR3 loop is CASSPYGQGRMGYTF. The CDR3 DNA sequence: TGTGCCAGCAGCCCATACGGACAGGGCCGAATGGGCTACACCTTC.

The V call is TRBV18, the J call TRBJ2-5; D is undetermined. The length of the CDR3 is 14 residues. V was clipped by 3 bases and J by 0 bases, with 8 bases between them. Germline CDR1 and CDR2: KGHSH and LQKENI. CDR3 in DNA: TGTGCCAGCTCACCTCAGCTTTACCAAGAGACCCAGTACTTC. Amino acids: CASSPQLYQETQYF.

The genes are TRBV7-9 and TRBJ1-2; TRBD1 agrees at 7 bases. The germline V gene has CDR1 SEHNR and CDR2 FQNEAQ (reference sequence). This CDR3 has 15 amino acids. Trimming cost V 2 bases and J 0 bases; bases outside gene matches: 3. CDR3 sequence (DNA): TGTGCCAGCAGCTTAACGGGGACAGCTAACTATGGCTACACCTTC. It is translated as CASSLTGTANYGYTF.

This clonotype qualifies as medium-sized. This chain joins TRBV15 and TRBJ2-5; D not resolved. Germline V gene lookup returns CDR1 LNHNV and CDR2 YYDKDF (reference sequence). The CDR3 contains 16 residues. The ends were cut back, 1 base at V and 5 bases at J, with 17 bases in the middle. The CDR3 DNA reads TGTGCCACCAGCAGAGTTGCGTGGGAAGCCAGGGAGACCCAGTACTTC. Translating gives CATSRVAWEARETQYF.

This chain uses TRBV12-5 with TRBJ1-2; 7 nucleotides match TRBD1. This CDR3 region has 12 residues. Germline CDR1 LGHNT, CDR2 FRNRAP. Germline trimming cut 5 bases from V and 4 bases from J; bases unmatched to any gene: 1. Written as DNA, the CDR3 is TGTGCTAGTGGTGGGACAGTCTATGGCTACACCTTC. The encoded protein is CASGGTVYGYTF.